This T cell receptor (beta chain) was sequenced for a study of identical twins. With 8 bases removed from V and 2 bases from J, the gap between germline ends came to 9 bases. There are 12 residues in the CDR3. The V gene's germline CDR1 is SEHNR and CDR2 FQNEAQ (reference sequence). A universal primer site arose from template switching, and cDNA bore unique molecular identifiers. One entry per CDR3 protein, called by TCRdb with MiXCR from the 5' RACE reads. Of approximately 220,000 distinct CDR3 sequences listed, approximately 7.8% are singletons. This clonotype was recorded a few times. The same data also went into a second study, on yellow fever vaccine responses in identical twins.

The specimen sequenced was CD8+ T cells sorted from blood. The chain employs TRBV7-9 and TRBJ1-1; D is perhaps TRBD1 (5 bases). The TCR sequence derives from a woman under 30 in good health. The CDR3 region is CASRGSNTEAFF. The CDR3, as DNA: TGTGCCAGCCGGGGCAGTAACACTGAAGCTTTCTTT.